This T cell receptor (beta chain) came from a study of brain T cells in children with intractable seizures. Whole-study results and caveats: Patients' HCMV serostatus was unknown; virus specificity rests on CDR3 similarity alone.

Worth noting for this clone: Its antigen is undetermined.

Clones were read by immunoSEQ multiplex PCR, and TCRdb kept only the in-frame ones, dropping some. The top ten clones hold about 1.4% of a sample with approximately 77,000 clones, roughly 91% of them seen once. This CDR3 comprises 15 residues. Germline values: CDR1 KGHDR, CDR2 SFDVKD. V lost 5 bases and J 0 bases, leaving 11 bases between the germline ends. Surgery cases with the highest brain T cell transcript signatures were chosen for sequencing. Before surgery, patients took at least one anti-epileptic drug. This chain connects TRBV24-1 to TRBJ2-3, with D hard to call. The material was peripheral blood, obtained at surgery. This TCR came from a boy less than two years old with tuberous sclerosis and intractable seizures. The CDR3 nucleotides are TGTGCCACCAGTGCGGGCAGGCTAAGCACAGATACGCAGTATTTT. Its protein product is CATSAGRLSTDTQYF.